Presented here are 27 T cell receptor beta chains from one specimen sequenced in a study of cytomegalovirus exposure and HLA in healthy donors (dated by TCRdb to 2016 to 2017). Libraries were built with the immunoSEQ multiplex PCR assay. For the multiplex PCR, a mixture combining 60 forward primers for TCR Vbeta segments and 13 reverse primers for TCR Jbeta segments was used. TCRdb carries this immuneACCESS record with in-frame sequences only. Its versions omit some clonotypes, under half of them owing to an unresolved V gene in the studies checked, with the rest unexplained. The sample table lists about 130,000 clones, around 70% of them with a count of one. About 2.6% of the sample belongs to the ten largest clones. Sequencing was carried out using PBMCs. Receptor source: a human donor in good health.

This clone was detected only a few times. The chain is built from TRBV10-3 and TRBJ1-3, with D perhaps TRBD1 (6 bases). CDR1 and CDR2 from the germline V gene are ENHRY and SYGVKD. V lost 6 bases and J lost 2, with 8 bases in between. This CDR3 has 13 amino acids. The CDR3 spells CAISPGAGNTIYF. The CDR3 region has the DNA TGTGCCATCAGCCCAGGGGCTGGAAACACCATATATTTT.

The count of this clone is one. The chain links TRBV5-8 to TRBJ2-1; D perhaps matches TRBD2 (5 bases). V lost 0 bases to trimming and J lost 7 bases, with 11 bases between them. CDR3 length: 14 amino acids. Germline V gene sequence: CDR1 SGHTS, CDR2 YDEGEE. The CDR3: CASSLDLATNEQFF. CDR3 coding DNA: TGTGCCAGCAGCTTGGATCTAGCTACTAATGAGCAGTTCTTC.

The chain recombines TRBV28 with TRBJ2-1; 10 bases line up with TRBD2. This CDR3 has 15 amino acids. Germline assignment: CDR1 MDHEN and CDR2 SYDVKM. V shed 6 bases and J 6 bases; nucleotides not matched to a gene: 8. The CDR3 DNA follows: TGTGCCAGCAGCCCTAGCGGGAGAGGGGCCAATGAGCAGTTCTTC. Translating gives CASSPSGRGANEQFF. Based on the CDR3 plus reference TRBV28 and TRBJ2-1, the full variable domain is DVKVTQSSRYLVKRTGEKVFLECVQDMDHENMFWYRQDPGLGLRLIYFSYDVKMKEKGDIPEGYSVSREKKERFSLILESASTNQTSMYLCASSPSGRGANEQFFGPGTRLTVL.

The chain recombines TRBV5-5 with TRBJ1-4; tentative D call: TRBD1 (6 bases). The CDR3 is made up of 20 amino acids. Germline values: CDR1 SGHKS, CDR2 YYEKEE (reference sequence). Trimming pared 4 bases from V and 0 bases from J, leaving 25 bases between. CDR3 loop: CASSPSVRAGVSATNEKLFF. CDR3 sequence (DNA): TGTGCCAGCAGCCCAAGCGTCAGGGCAGGGGTGAGCGCAACTAATGAAAAACTGTTTTTT.

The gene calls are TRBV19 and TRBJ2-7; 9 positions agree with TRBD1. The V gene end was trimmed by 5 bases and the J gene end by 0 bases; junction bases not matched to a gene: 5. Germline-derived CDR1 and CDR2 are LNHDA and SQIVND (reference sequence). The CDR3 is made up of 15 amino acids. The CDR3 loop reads CASSGGTGPSYEQYF. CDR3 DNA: TGTGCCAGTAGTGGCGGGACAGGGCCCTCCTACGAGCAGTACTTC.

CDR3 sequence reads: CASSPKTPTGLTEAFF. Written as DNA, the CDR3 is TGTGCCAGCTCACCAAAAACCCCTACAGGTCTCACTGAAGCTTTCTTT. This chain links TRBV18 with TRBJ1-1, with D possibly being TRBD1 (5 bases). The length of the CDR3 is 16 residues. Trimming left V 2 bases short and J 4 bases short, with 17 bases between. From germline, CDR1 is KGHSH and CDR2 LQKENI.

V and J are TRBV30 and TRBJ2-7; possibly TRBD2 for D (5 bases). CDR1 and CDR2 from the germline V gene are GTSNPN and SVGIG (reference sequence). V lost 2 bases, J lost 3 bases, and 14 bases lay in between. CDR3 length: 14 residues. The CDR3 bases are TGTGCCTGGAGTCGCGGAGGCCCGATCTACGAGCAGTACTTC. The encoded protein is CAWSRGGPIYEQYF.

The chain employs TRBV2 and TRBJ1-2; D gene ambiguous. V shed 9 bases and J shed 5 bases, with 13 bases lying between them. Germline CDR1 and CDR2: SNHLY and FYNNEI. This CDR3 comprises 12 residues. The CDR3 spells CASRDVEYGYTF. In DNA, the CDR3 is TGTGCCAGTCGTGACGTGGAGTATGGCTACACCTTC.

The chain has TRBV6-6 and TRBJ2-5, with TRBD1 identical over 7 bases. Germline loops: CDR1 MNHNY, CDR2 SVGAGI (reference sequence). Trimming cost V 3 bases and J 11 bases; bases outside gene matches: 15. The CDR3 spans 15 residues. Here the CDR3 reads CASSYGPNRGVGQYF. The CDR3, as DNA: TGTGCCAGCAGTTATGGCCCGAACAGGGGTGTCGGGCAGTACTTC.

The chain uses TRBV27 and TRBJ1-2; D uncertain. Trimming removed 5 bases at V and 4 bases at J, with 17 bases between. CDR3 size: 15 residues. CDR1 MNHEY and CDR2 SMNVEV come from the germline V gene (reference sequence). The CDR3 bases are TGTGCCAGCAGTCCTATCGAGGCCCGGCCCTATGGCTACACCTTC. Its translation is CASSPIEARPYGYTF.

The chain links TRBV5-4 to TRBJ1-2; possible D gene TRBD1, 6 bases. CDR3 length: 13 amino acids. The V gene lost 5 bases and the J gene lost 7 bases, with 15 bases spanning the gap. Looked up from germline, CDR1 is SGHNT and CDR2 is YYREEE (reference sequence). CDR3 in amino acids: CASSSQGVSGYTF. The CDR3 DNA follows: TGTGCCAGCAGTTCACAGGGTGTAAGTGGCTACACCTTC.

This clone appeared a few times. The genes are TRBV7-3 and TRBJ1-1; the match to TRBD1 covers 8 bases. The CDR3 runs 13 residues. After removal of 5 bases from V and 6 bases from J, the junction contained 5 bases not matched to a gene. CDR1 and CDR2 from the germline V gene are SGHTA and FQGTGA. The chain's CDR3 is CASSVDRGAEAFF. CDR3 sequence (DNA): TGTGCCAGCAGCGTCGACAGGGGAGCTGAAGCTTTCTTT.

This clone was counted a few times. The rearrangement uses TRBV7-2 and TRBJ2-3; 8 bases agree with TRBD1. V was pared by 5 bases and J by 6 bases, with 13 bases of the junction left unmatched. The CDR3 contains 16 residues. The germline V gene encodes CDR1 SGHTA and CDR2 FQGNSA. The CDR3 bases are TGTGCCAGCAGCGTTAGCCGGGACAGGCCTTTGGATACGCAGTATTTT. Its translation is CASSVSRDRPLDTQYF.

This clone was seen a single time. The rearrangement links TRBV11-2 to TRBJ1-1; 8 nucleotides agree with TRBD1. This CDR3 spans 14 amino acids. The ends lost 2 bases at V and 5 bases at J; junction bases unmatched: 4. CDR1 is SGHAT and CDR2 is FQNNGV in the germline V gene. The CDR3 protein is CASSLIQGGTEAFF. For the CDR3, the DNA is TGTGCCAGCAGCTTAATACAGGGGGGGACTGAAGCTTTCTTT. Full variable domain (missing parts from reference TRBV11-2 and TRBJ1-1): EAGVAQSPRYKIIEKRQSVAFWCNPISGHATLYWYQQILGQGPKLLIQFQNNGVVDDSQLPKDRFSAERLKGVDSTLKIQPAKLEDSAVYLCASSLIQGGTEAFFGQGTRLTVV.

Here the CDR3 DNA reads TGTGCCAGCAGCCTGGACAGGGGGAATTACAATGAGCAGTTCTTC. This sequence encodes CASSLDRGNYNEQFF. The V call is TRBV27, the J call TRBJ2-1, with 10 bases matching TRBD1. The germline CDR1 and CDR2 sequences are MNHEY and SMNVEV (reference sequence). This CDR3 contains 15 residues. The junction had 6 bases not matched to a gene; V was cut back by 6 bases and J by 4 bases.

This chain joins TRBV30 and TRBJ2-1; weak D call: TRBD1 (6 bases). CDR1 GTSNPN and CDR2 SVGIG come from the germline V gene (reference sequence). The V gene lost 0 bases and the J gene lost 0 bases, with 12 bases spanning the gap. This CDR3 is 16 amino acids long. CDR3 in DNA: TGTGCCTGGAGTGTAAAGGCAGGGGCCTCCTACAATGAGCAGTTCTTC. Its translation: CAWSVKAGASYNEQFF. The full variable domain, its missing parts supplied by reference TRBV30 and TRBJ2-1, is SQTIHQWPATLVQPVGSPLSLECTVEGTSNPNLYWYRQAAGRGLQLLFYSVGIGQISSEVPQNLSASRPQDRQFILSSKKLLLSDSGFYLCAWSVKAGASYNEQFFGPGTRLTVL.

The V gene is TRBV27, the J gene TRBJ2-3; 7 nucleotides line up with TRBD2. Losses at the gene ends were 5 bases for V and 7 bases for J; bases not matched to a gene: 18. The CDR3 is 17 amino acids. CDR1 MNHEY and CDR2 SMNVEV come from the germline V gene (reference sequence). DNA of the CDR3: TGTGCCAGCAGTCTCTCGCTCGGGGCGGGAGCACAGAATACGCAGTATTTT. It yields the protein CASSLSLGAGAQNTQYF.

CDR3 region: CASSLGAGNGYTF. CDR3 DNA sequence: TGTGCCAGCAGCTTGGGGGCGGGGAATGGCTACACCTTC. The J gene is TRBJ1-2, the V gene TRBV5-4; D gene unclear. CDR3 length: 13 residues. V lost 0 bases and J lost 6, with 9 bases in between. Germline CDR1 is SGHNT and CDR2 is YYREEE (reference sequence).

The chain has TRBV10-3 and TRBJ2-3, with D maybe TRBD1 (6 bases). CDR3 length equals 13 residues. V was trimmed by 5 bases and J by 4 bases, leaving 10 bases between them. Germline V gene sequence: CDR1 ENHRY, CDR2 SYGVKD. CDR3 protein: CAISRAGADTQYF. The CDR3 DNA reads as TGTGCCATCAGTCGAGCAGGGGCAGATACGCAGTATTTT.

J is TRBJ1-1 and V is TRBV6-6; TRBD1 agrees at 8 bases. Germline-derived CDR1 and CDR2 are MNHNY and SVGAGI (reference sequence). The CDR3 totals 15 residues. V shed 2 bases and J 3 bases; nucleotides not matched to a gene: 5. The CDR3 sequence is CASSYAGGGDTEAFF. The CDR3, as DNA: TGTGCCAGCAGTTACGCAGGGGGCGGAGACACTGAAGCTTTCTTT.

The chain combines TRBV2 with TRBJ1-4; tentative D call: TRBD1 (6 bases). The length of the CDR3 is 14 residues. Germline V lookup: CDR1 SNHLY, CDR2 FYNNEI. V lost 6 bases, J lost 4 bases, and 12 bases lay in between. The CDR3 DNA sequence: TGTGCCAGCAGCTTAGGGGGATTTAATGAAAAACTGTTTTTT. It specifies CASSLGGFNEKLFF. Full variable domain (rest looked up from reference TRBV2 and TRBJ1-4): EPEVTQTPSHQVTQMGQEVILRCVPISNHLYFYWYRQILGQKVEFLVSFYNNEISEKSEIFDDQFSVERPDGSNFTLKIRSTKLEDSAMYFCASSLGGFNEKLFFGSGTQLSVL.

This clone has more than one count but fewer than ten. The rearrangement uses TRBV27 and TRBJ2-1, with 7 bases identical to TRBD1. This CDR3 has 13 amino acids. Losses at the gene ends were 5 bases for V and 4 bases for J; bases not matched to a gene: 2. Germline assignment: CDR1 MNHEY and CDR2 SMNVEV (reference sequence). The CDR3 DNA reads TGTGCCAGCAGTAGGGACAGTTACAATGAGCAGTTCTTC. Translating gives CASSRDSYNEQFF.

The CDR3 bases are TGTGCCAGCAGTTACCCCGGGGGGGCCGCAGATACGCAGTATTTT. Amino acids: CASSYPGGAADTQYF. The V call is TRBV6-6, the J call TRBJ2-3; 8 bases line up with TRBD2. J lost 4 bases, V lost 2 bases, and 5 bases had no gene match. Germline-derived CDR1 and CDR2 are MNHNY and SVGAGI (reference sequence). The CDR3 spans 15 residues.

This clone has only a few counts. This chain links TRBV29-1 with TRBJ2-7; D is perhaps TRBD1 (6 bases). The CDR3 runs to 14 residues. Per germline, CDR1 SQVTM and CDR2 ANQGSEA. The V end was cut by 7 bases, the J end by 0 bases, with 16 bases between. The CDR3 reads CSALTQGGSYEQYF. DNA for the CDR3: TGCAGCGCCCTTACACAGGGCGGCTCCTACGAGCAGTACTTC.

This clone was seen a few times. The CDR3 DNA reads TGCGCCAGCAGTCATCAGGGCCAGCCCCAGCATTTT. Its protein is CASSHQGQPQHF. This sequence joins TRBV10-2 and TRBJ1-5; possible D gene TRBD1, 5 bases. The CDR3 covers 12 residues. In germline, CDR1 is WSHSY, CDR2 SAAADI. Trimming stripped 5 bases from V and 7 bases from J, with 9 bases between.

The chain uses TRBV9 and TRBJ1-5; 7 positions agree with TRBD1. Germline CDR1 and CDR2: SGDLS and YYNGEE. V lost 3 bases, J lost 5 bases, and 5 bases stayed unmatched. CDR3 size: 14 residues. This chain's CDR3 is CASSAGTAYQPQHF. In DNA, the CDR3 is TGTGCCAGCAGCGCTGGGACAGCCTATCAGCCCCAGCATTTT.

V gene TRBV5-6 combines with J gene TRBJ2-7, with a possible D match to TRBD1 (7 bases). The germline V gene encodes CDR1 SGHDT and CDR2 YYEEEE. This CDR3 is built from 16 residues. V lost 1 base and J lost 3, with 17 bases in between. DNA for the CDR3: TGTGCCAGCAGCTTGATCCGCGGGGACAGATACTACGAGCAGTACTTC. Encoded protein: CASSLIRGDRYYEQYF.